In this sample, the clone carrying this T cell receptor beta chain turned up once. Germline CDR1 and CDR2: SEHNR and FQNEAQ (reference sequence). V lost 2 bases to trimming and J lost 6 bases, with 5 bases between them. The CDR3 length is 12 residues. The data belong to a study of technical replicates of blood from several donors. TCRdb keeps only in-frame clones here, not all; method: immunoSEQ multiplex PCR. Among 51,000 or so clones listed, 90% to 95% were seen once. The rearrangement joins TRBV7-9 to TRBJ1-5; no definite D call. Sequenced material: PBMCs. The sequence was obtained from a human donor in good health. Some clones in this sample may be carry-over from other donors' samples. The CDR3 spells CASSLIGQPQHF. CDR3 DNA sequence: TGTGCCAGCAGCTTAATCGGTCAGCCCCAGCATTTT.